This TCR beta chain derives from a study of blood T cell repertoires in COVID-19. About the research overall: The samples span acute and convalescent COVID-19 from the United States, Italy and Spain. Sample material is recorded as cDNA or gDNA derived from T cells, B-cell-depleted T cells, or PBMCs.

Study processing details: By means of reference gene primer amplification, nucleated cell counts were estimated. This table comes from immunoSEQ multiplex PCR, and its TCRdb copy is limited to in-frame clones, with some not included. V and J calls and clone size are copied from that table; D and trimming were computed from the DNA. This sample carries under 250,000 clones, 86% of them seen once, and the ten largest clones take approximately 6.2%. From germline, CDR1 is MNHEY and CDR2 SVGAGI. The CDR3 length is 15 residues. Germline trimming cut 6 bases from V and 4 bases from J; bases unmatched to any gene: 4.

The V and J genes are TRBV6-5 and TRBJ1-4; the match to TRBD1 covers 11 bases. The sequenced material came from peripheral blood. The receptor comes from a man aged 55-75 years with acute or convalescent COVID-19. The CDR3 sequence is CASRDRGRINEKLFF. DNA for the CDR3: TGTGCCAGCAGGGACAGGGGGCGCATTAATGAAAAACTGTTTTTT.